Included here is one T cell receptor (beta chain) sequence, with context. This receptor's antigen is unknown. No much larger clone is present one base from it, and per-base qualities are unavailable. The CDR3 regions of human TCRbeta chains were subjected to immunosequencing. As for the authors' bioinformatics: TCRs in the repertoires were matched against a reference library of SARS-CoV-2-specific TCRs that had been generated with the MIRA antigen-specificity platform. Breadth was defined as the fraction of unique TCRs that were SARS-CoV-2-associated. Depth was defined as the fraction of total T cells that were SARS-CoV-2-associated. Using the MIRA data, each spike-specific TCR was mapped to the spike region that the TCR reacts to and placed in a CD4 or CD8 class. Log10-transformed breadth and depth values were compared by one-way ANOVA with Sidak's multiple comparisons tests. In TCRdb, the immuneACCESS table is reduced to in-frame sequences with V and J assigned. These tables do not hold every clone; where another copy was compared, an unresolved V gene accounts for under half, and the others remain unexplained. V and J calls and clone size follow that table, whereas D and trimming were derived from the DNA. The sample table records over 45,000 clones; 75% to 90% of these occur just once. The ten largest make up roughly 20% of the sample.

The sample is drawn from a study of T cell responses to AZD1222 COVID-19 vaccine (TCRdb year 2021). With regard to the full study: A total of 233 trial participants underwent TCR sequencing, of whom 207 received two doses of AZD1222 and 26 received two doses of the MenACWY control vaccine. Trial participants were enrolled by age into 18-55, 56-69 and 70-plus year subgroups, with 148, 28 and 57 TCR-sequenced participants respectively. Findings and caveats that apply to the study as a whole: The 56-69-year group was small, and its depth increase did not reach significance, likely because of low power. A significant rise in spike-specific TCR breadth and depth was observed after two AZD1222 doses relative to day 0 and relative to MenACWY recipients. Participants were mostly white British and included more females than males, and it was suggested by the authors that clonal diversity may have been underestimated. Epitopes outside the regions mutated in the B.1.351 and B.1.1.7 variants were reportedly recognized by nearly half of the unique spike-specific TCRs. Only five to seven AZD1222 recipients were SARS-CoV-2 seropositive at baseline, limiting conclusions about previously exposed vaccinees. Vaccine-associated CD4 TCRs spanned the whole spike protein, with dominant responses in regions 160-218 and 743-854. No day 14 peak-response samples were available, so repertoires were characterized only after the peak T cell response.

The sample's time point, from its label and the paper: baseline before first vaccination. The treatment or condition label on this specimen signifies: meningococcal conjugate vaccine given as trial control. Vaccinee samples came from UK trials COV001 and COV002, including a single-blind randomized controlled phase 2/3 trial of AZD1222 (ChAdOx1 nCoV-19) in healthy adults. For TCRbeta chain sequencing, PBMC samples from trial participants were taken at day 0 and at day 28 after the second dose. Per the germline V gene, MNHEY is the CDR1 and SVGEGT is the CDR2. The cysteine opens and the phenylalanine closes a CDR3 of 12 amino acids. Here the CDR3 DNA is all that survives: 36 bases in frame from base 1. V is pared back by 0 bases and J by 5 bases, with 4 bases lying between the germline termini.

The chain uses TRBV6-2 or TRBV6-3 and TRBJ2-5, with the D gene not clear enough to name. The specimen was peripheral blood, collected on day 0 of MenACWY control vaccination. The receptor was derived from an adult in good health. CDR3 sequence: CASSYSDETQYF. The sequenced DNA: TGTGCCAGCAGTTACTCCGATGAGACCCAGTACTTC.